The rows below give T cell receptor beta chains drawn from one sample of a study of glioma-infiltrating T cells after dendritic cell vaccination. Sequencing used immunoSEQ multiplex PCR; TCRdb keeps in-frame clones, though not all of them. The profile shows tens of thousands of clones, more than 75% of them singletons. The sample in question was blood, obtained before dendritic cell vaccination. These receptors were obtained from a human donor with glioblastoma. Each CDR3 is given with its conserved first and last residue. A D gene is named only where the DNA matches it firmly. Clone sizes are given selectively: once, few, many, or a class where the clone is expanded.

TRBJ2-3,NA,TRBV29-1,NA,TGCAGCGGTTCAGACTACACAGATACGCAGTATTTT,CSGSDYTDTQYF
TRBJ1-5,TRBD1,TRBV19,NA,TGTGCCAGTAGTTTCGGGACAGTTTATAGCAATCAGCCCCAGCATTTT,CASSFGTVYSNQPQHF
TRBJ2-7,TRBD1,TRBV6-1,NA,TGTGCCAGCAAAACCCGGGACAGGGTGAGCGAGCAGTACTTC,CASKTRDRVSEQYF
TRBJ2-5,NA,TRBV5-4,few,TGTGCCAGCAGCGGAATAACGGGGACCCAGTACTTC,CASSGITGTQYF
TRBJ2-7,NA,TRBV18,NA,TGTGCCAGCTCAACGAACAGGGAAGCCGAGCAGTACTTC,CASSTNREAEQYF
TRBJ1-4,TRBD1,TRBV10-3,NA,TGTGCCATCAGTCGACAGGGCAGGAATGAAAAACTGTTTTTT,CAISRQGRNEKLFF
TRBJ2-3,NA,TRBV6-6,NA,TGTGCCAGCAGTTATGTAACAGATACGCAGTATTTT,CASSYVTDTQYF
TRBJ2-2,NA,TRBV11-2,few,TGTGCCAGCAGCTTAGCCGGGGGGGAGCTGTTTTTT,CASSLAGGELFF
TRBJ1-3,TRBD1,TRBV5-1,NA,TGCGCCAGCAGCGTTGACAGGGTACCTGGAAACACCATATATTTT,CASSVDRVPGNTIYF
TRBJ2-3,NA,TRBV5-1,NA,TGCGCCAGCAGCACCCGGGGAGTCCGTTGGGATACGCAGTATTTT,CASSTRGVRWDTQYF
TRBJ1-5,NA,TRBV19,NA,TGTGCCAGTAGTATAGACAGTCCTTCCCATCAGCCCCAGCATTTT,CASSIDSPSHQPQHF
TRBJ2-7,NA,TRBV9,NA,TGTGCCAGCAGCCCCTGGGGAGGCGCCTACGAGCAGTACTTC,CASSPWGGAYEQYF
TRBJ1-2,TRBD1,TRBV18,once,TGTGCCAGCTCCCCCGGGACAGGGGAAAACTCTGGCTACACCTTC,CASSPGTGENSGYTF
TRBJ1-4,NA,TRBV7-8,NA,TGTGCCAGCAAGAGGGCGCAAACTAATGAAAAACTGTTTTTT,CASKRAQTNEKLFF
TRBJ1-6,TRBD1,TRBV27,NA,TGTGCCAGCAAACTCAGGGGGTTCGGATCACCCCTCCACTTT,CASKLRGFGSPLHF
TRBJ1-1,TRBD1,TRBV29-1,NA,TGCAGCGTGGAAGCCTACGGACAGGGGAACACTGAAGCTTTCTTT,CSVEAYGQGNTEAFF
TRBJ1-1,NA,TRBV28,NA,TGTGCCAGTCAGTTTTTCAGGAACACTGAAGCTTTCTTT,CASQFFRNTEAFF
TRBJ2-5,TRBD2,TRBV5-1,NA,TGCGCCAGCAGCTTTCGAGGCGGGGGGAACCAAGAGACCCAGTACTTC,CASSFRGGGNQETQYF
TRBJ1-3,NA,TRBV6-1,NA,TGTGCCAGCAGTTCCCAGGGCCCAGTTGGAAACACCATATATTTT,CASSSQGPVGNTIYF
TRBJ1-2,NA,TRBV27,NA,TGTGCCAGCATGGGCAGGGCAAGCTATGGCTACACCTTC,CASMGRASYGYTF
TRBJ1-5,NA,TRBV6-1,NA,TGTGCCAGCAGTGAAGGGCGGCAGAGCAATCAGCCCCAGCATTTT,CASSEGRQSNQPQHF
TRBJ2-7,TRBD1,TRBV27,NA,TGTGCCAGCAGTTCTTCCTCCGGACAGGCGAACCCCTACGAGCAGTACTTC,CASSSSSGQANPYEQYF
TRBJ1-3,NA,TRBV5-8,NA,TGTGCCAGCATAGGACCAGGACAGCGCTCTGGAAACACCATATATTTT,CASIGPGQRSGNTIYF
TRBJ1-5,TRBD1,TRBV7-2,NA,TGTGCCAGCAGCCCCCGACAGGGGCAGCCCCAGCATTTT,CASSPRQGQPQHF
TRBJ2-7,TRBD1,TRBV6-5,few,TGTGCCAGCAGCCGACAGGGGGTTTCGTTGAACGAGCAGTACTTC,CASSRQGVSLNEQYF
TRBJ2-3,TRBD2,TRBV29-1,NA,TGCAGCGCCGGGACTAGCTCCGATACGCAGTATTTT,CSAGTSSDTQYF
TRBJ2-5,NA,TRBV7-6,NA,TGTGCCAGCAGCTTAACCAGGGAAGAGACCCAGTACTTC,CASSLTREETQYF
TRBJ2-3,NA,TRBV28,NA,TGTGCCAGCAGTCCAGCGAACTGGGGCCTGACAGATACGCAGTATTTT,CASSPANWGLTDTQYF
TRBJ1-1,NA,TRBV2,NA,TGTGCCAGCCCACAGAGGAACACTGAAGCTTTCTTT,CASPQRNTEAFF
TRBJ1-2,NA,TRBV9,NA,TGTGCCAGCAGCGTCATGGCGGACTATGGCTACACCTTC,CASSVMADYGYTF
TRBJ2-7,TRBD1,TRBV5-1,once,TGCGCCAGCAGCAAGGGACAGGGGGACCACGAGCAGTACTTC,CASSKGQGDHEQYF
TRBJ1-6,NA,TRBV7-9,NA,TGTGCCAGCAGCTTTACAGGGTTTGATAATTCACCCCTCCACTTT,CASSFTGFDNSPLHF
TRBJ2-7,NA,TRBV28,few,TGTGCCAGCAGTTATGACTTAAATAGGTCGAACTCCTACGAGCAGTACTTC,CASSYDLNRSNSYEQYF
TRBJ2-1,NA,TRBV6-1,NA,TGTGCCAGCAGCACAGGAAGGGGCAATGAGCAGTTCTTC,CASSTGRGNEQFF
TRBJ2-7,NA,TRBV6-1,NA,TGTGCCAGCAGCTTGACAGTCATCCCCTACGAGCAGTACTTC,CASSLTVIPYEQYF
TRBJ2-7,TRBD1,TRBV7-9,NA,TGTGCCAGCAGCCCAGGGGGCTCCTACGAGCAGTACTTC,CASSPGGSYEQYF
TRBJ2-5,NA,TRBV18,NA,TGTGCCAGCTCACGTACAGGGTTTTTGGAGACCCAGTACTTC,CASSRTGFLETQYF
TRBJ1-5,TRBD1,TRBV6-1,NA,TGTGCCAGCATCGCTGGGACAGGGGATCAGCCCCAGCATTTT,CASIAGTGDQPQHF
TRBJ2-7,NA,TRBV28,NA,TGTGCCAGCAGTTTGTTAGCTCTCGAGCAGTACTTC,CASSLLALEQYF
TRBJ1-5,TRBD1,TRBV28,NA,TGTGCCAGCAGGGGTGGACAGGTCCATCAGCCCCAGCATTTT,CASRGGQVHQPQHF
TRBJ2-7,NA,TRBV19,NA,TGTGCCAGTAGTGATTCGGGTTTGGAGCAGTACTTC,CASSDSGLEQYF
TRBJ2-7,NA,TRBV28,few,TGTGCCAGCAGCTCCCAGGTTCGTCTACTGTCCTACGAGCAGTACTTC,CASSSQVRLLSYEQYF
TRBJ2-3,TRBD2,TRBV10-1,once,TGCGCCAGCAGTGAATTTAGCGGGGGTACAGATACGCAGTATTTT,CASSEFSGGTDTQYF
TRBJ2-1,TRBD2,TRBV9,few,TGTGCCAGCAGCGTAGCTCTGGGACTAGCGGACTACAATGAGCAGTTCTTC,CASSVALGLADYNEQFF
TRBJ1-4,NA,TRBV5-4,NA,TGTGCCAGCAGCTTGGGACAGGCCAATGAAAAACTGTTTTTT,CASSLGQANEKLFF